Below are 18 T cell receptor beta chains sequenced from a single sample in a study of T cell changes during pregnancy in multiple sclerosis (dated by TCRdb to 2018 to 2020). Receptor amplification or capture employed the immunoSEQ multiplex PCR assay. Held by TCRdb, this immuneACCESS table contains in-frame sequences only and omits some clones. Under half of the omission traces to an unresolved V gene where checked; the cause of the rest is unknown. Counted in this sample were about 38,000 clones; approximately 90% of them appeared once. Less than 9% of the sample rests with the top ten. The material was CD8+ T cells from peripheral blood mononuclear cells, obtained in the third trimester of pregnancy. Source of these receptors: a female donor with multiple sclerosis, enrolled in a pregnancy study.

This clone was observed a single time. The V call is TRBV28, the J call TRBJ2-1, with D possibly TRBD1 on 5 matching bases. CDR1 is MDHEN and CDR2 is SYDVKM in the germline V gene. The V end was cut by 7 bases, the J end by 1 base, with 20 bases between. The CDR3 is 17 residues long. CDR3 loop: CASTREPHRISYNEQFF. As DNA, the CDR3 is TGTGCCAGCACCCGCGAGCCCCACAGGATATCCTACAATGAGCAGTTCTTC.

The rearrangement joins TRBV7-8 to TRBJ2-7, with D perhaps matching TRBD1 (6 bases). The germline V and J ends were trimmed by 2 bases and 2 bases, with 13 bases remaining between them. CDR3 length equals 15 residues. The germline gives CDR1 SGHVS, CDR2 FQNEAQ. CDR3 region: CASSLLPGVPYEQYF. DNA for the CDR3: TGTGCCAGCAGCTTACTTCCAGGGGTCCCCTACGAGCAGTACTTC.

The V gene is TRBV9, the J gene TRBJ1-2; D remains ambiguous. Trimming removed 3 bases from V and 4 bases from J, with 10 bases in between. Looked up from germline, CDR1 is SGDLS and CDR2 is YYNGEE. CDR3 length: 13 amino acids. CDR3 amino acids: CASSGAQLYGYTF. The CDR3, as DNA: TGTGCCAGCAGCGGGGCACAGCTCTATGGCTACACCTTC.

The rearrangement links TRBV28 to TRBJ1-1; D may be TRBD1 (5 bases). This CDR3 has 13 amino acids. Germline V gene data show CDR1 as MDHEN and CDR2 as SYDVKM. The V end lost 2 bases, the J end lost 6 bases, and 10 bases lay between the germline ends. In DNA form, the CDR3 reads TGTGCCAGCAGTTTAGCAGGGCATCCTGAAGCTTTCTTT. This sequence encodes CASSLAGHPEAFF.

CDR3 coding DNA: TGTGCCAGCAGCGTAGACCAGCGGGGGCCCCAGTATGGAAATGAGCAGTTCTTC. Amino acid sequence: CASSVDQRGPQYGNEQFF. The gene calls are TRBV9 and TRBJ2-1; 8 bases match TRBD2. The CDR3 consists of 18 residues. Germline trimming cut 0 bases from V and 7 bases from J; bases unmatched to any gene: 15. Germline CDR1 is SGDLS and CDR2 is YYNGEE.

CDR3: CASSIDREGYTGELFF. CDR3 sequence (DNA): TGTGCCAGTAGTATCGATCGGGAAGGGTACACCGGGGAGCTGTTTTTT. This sequence joins TRBV19 and TRBJ2-2, with D maybe TRBD2 (5 bases). The CDR3 is made up of 16 amino acids. Trimming stripped 3 bases from V and 3 bases from J, with 14 bases between. Germline lookup yields CDR1 LNHDA and CDR2 SQIVND (reference sequence).

This chain connects TRBV4-3 to TRBJ2-5; TRBD1 aligns across 11 bases. Germline-derived CDR1 and CDR2 are LGHNA and YSLEER. V dropped 1 base and J dropped 13; count of bases not matched to a gene: 14. The CDR3 contains 16 residues. CDR3 sequence (DNA): TGCGCCAGCAGCCAAGGAGGCCTCGGGACAGGGGGGCAGCGGTACTTC. Amino acid sequence: CASSQGGLGTGGQRYF.

The rearrangement joins TRBV10-1 to TRBJ2-2; 7 bases are shared with TRBD2. The junction had 7 bases not matched to a gene; V was cut back by 9 bases and J by 6 bases. The CDR3 is made up of 13 amino acids. Germline V gives CDR1 WNHNN, CDR2 SYGVQD (reference sequence). The CDR3 here is CASSTSEAGELFF. CDR3 DNA sequence: TGCGCCAGTTCCACTAGCGAGGCCGGGGAGCTGTTTTTT.

The J gene is TRBJ2-3, the V gene TRBV7-9, with TRBD2 matching over 8 bases. Germline-derived CDR1 and CDR2 are SEHNR and FQNEAQ (reference sequence). J lost 1 base, V lost 5 bases, and 14 bases had no gene match. This CDR3 comprises 18 residues. CDR3 region: CASSPTDPGLGRTDTQYF. CDR3 sequence (DNA): TGTGCCAGCAGCCCAACGGATCCGGGACTAGGGCGCACAGATACGCAGTATTTT. Using reference TRBV7-9 and TRBJ2-3 for the parts outside the CDR3, the full variable domain is DTGVSQNPRHKITKRGQNVTFRCDPISEHNRLYWYRQTLGQGPEFLTYFQNEAQLEKSRLLSDRFSAERPKGSFSTLEIQRTEQGDSAMYLCASSPTDPGLGRTDTQYFGPGTRLTVL.

The chain uses TRBV7-2 and TRBJ2-1; D not certain. Trimming took 5 bases from V and 10 from J, leaving 3 bases between them. Germline assignment: CDR1 SGHTA and CDR2 FQGNSA. The CDR3 contains 9 residues. DNA of the CDR3: TGTGCCAGCAGCGTAGAGCAGTTCTTC. Translating it yields CASSVEQFF.

This chain links TRBV5-4 with TRBJ1-1; no clear D gene. Trimming stripped 2 bases from V and 4 bases from J, with 9 bases between. Germline loops: CDR1 SGHNT, CDR2 YYREEE (reference sequence). The CDR3 spans 13 residues. CDR3 region: CASSFQWSTEAFF. The CDR3 region has the DNA TGTGCCAGCAGCTTCCAGTGGAGCACTGAAGCTTTCTTT.

This sequence joins TRBV16 and TRBJ1-1; D may be TRBD1 (6 bases). Trimming removed 0 bases at V and 3 bases at J, with 14 bases between. Per the germline V gene, CDR1 is KGHSY and CDR2 is FQNENV. The CDR3 contains 16 residues. DNA for the CDR3: TGTGCCAGCAGCCAATCGTTTGCAGGGGTGGACACTGAAGCTTTCTTT. Translation: CASSQSFAGVDTEAFF. The full variable domain, with the rest looked up from reference TRBV16 and TRBJ1-1, is GEEVAQTPKHLVRGEGQKAKLYCAPIKGHSYVFWYQQVLKNEFKFLISFQNENVFDETGMPKERFSAKCLPNSPCSLEIQATKLEDSAVYFCASSQSFAGVDTEAFFGQGTRLTVV.

The chain joins TRBV4-3 to TRBJ2-5, with 8 nucleotides matching TRBD2. After removal of 6 bases from V and 2 bases from J, the junction contained 8 bases not matched to a gene. From germline, CDR1 is LGHNA and CDR2 YSLEER. This CDR3 contains 15 residues. The CDR3 DNA reads TGCGCCAGCAGTATTTTACGGGGGGGGCAAGAGACCCAGTACTTC. Translated, it gives CASSILRGGQETQYF.

The V gene is TRBV5-4, the J gene TRBJ1-2; 8 positions match TRBD1. The CDR3 has 18 amino acids. Unmatched junction bases numbered 21, after V lost 3 bases and J lost 8 bases. Looked up from germline, CDR1 is SGHNT and CDR2 is YYREEE (reference sequence). CDR3 region: CASSYPRGVPGQVNGYTF. In DNA, the CDR3 is TGTGCCAGCAGCTACCCACGGGGCGTTCCGGGACAGGTTAACGGCTACACCTTC.

The J gene is TRBJ2-5, the V gene TRBV5-4; 7 bases are a match to TRBD1. CDR1 SGHNT and CDR2 YYREEE come from the germline V gene (reference sequence). J lost 0 bases, V lost 3 bases, and 11 bases had no gene match. This CDR3 comprises 17 residues. CDR3 coding DNA: TGTGCCAGCAGCTCAAAACCGGGACAGAGGTACCAAGAGACCCAGTACTTC. Its translation: CASSSKPGQRYQETQYF.

This clone was counted once. The chain uses TRBV6-5 and TRBJ1-2, with TRBD1 as a possible D gene (5 bases). This CDR3 is built from 15 residues. V was shortened by 1 base and J by 5 bases, with 14 bases between the two germline ends. Germline CDR1 and CDR2: MNHEY and SVGAGI. The DNA of the CDR3 is TGTGCCAGCAGTTACTTAACGTCAGACAGTTATGGCTACACCTTC. This gives the protein CASSYLTSDSYGYTF.

This chain connects TRBV27 to TRBJ2-3; D is perhaps TRBD1 (6 bases). Germline V gives CDR1 MNHEY, CDR2 SMNVEV (reference sequence). V dropped 5 bases and J dropped 6 bases, with 12 bases sitting between them. This CDR3 comprises 13 residues. DNA for the CDR3: TGTGCCAGCAGTGCCCACAGGGCTGATACGCAGTATTTT. The encoded protein is CASSAHRADTQYF.

V and J are TRBV4-1 and TRBJ2-3; TRBD2 is a possible D gene (5 bases). Trimming shortened V by 4 bases and J by 1 base, and 15 bases separated the two germline ends. Germline CDR1 and CDR2: MGHRA and YSYEKL. The CDR3 is 16 residues long. Written as DNA, the CDR3 is TGCGCCAGCAGCCTTGGACTCATTCCCGGCACAGATACGCAGTATTTT. It is translated as CASSLGLIPGTDTQYF.